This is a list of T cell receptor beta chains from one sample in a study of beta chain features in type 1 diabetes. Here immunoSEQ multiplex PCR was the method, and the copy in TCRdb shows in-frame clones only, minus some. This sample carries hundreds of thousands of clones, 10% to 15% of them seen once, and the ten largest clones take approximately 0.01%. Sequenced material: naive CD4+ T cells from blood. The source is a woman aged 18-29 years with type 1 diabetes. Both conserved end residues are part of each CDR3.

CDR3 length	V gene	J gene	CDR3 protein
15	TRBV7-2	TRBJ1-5	CASSLIIQRNQPQHF
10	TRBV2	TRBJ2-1	CASRTGLQFF
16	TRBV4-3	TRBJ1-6	CASSQERGTVTSPLHF
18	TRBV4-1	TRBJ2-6	CASSQGAGGPGGANVLTF
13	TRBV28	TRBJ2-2	CASRVQSTGELFF
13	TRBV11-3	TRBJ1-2	CASSPLSASGYTF
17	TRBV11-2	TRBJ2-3	CASSRAGLNPSTDTQYF
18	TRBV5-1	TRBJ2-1	CASSPRSLGEASHNEQFF
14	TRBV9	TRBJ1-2	CASTDRVVSYGYTF
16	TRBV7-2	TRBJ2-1	CASKTSGSYPRNEQFF
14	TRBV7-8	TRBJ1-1	CASSSQGLGTEAFF
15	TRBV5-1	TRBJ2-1	CASRLAGGTYNEQFF
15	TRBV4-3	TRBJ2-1	CASSRGDRAYNEQFF
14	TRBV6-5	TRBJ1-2	CASNMGQGPYGYTF
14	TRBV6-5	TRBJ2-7	CASSYDPESYEQYF
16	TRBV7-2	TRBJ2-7	CASSLGIGQNSYEQYF
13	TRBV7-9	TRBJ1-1	CASSLKGETEAFF
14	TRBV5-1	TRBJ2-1	CASGQRQAYNEQFF
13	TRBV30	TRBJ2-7	CAWSDGGSYEQYF
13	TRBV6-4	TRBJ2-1	CASSETSGTKEFF
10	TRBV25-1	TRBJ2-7	CASSHYEQYF
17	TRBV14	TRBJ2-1	CASSPTPNSGRANEQFF
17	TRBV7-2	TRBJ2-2	CASSSRTTSGRIGELFF